This entry concerns a single TCR beta chain. Its antigen remains unknown. The data derive from a study of radiation and T cells in renal cell carcinoma. Study as a whole: Nephrectomy followed 15 Gy stereotactic body radiation by 4 weeks. Study-wide findings and caveats: Top tumor clonotypes rose in blood 2 weeks post-radiation, then contracted. Without pretreatment biopsies, baseline tumor clonotype presence was undetermined.

Sequenced by immunoSEQ multiplex PCR; TCRdb stores in-frame clones only, minus some. Among about 130,000 clones, around 80% were seen once, and the ten largest hold roughly 6%. Sample time point: blood 2 weeks post-SBRT. The treatment denotes: 15 Gy SBRT to primary tumor, nephrectomy 4 weeks later. This CDR3 has 14 amino acids. The V gene lost 5 bases and the J gene lost 3 bases, with 14 bases spanning the gap. Germline V lookup: CDR1 LNHDA, CDR2 SQIVND (reference sequence). The chain links TRBV19 to TRBJ2-7; possibly TRBD2 for D (6 bases). The receptor comes from a man in his fifties or sixties with renal cell carcinoma. Specimen: blood, collected from a patient whose treatment included radiotherapy and nephrectomy. The CDR3: CASSHPGLSYEQYF. CDR3 in DNA: TGTGCCAGTAGTCACCCGGGACTCAGCTACGAGCAGTACTTC.